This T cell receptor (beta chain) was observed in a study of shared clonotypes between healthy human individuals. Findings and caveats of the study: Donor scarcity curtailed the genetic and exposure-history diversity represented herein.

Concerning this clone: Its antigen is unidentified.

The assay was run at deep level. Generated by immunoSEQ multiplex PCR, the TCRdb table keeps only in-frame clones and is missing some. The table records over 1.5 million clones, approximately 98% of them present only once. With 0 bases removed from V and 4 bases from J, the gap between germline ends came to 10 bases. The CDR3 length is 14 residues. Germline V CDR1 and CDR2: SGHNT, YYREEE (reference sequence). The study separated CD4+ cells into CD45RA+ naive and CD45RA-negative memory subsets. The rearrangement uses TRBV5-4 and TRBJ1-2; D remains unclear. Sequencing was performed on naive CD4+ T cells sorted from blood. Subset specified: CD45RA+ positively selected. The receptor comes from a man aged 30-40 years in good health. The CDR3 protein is CASSLDEGTYGYTF. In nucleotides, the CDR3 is TGTGCCAGCAGCTTGGACGAGGGCACCTATGGCTACACCTTC. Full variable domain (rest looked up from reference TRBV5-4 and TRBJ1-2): ETGVTQSPTHLIKTRGQQVTLRCSSQSGHNTVSWYQQALGQGPQFIFQYYREEENGRGNFPPRFSGLQFPNYSSELNVNALELDDSALYLCASSLDEGTYGYTFGSGTRLTVV.